Listed below are T cell receptor beta chains from one sample, sequenced in a study of T cell responses to AZD1222 COVID-19 vaccine. Sequenced by immunoSEQ multiplex PCR; TCRdb stores in-frame clones only, minus some. Here the sample spans around 140,000 clones, roughly 90% being singletons. The sample in question was peripheral blood, obtained on day 0 of AZD1222 vaccination. The receptor set was obtained from an adult in good health. Each CDR3 is given with its conserved first and last residue. D genes are given only for firm matches. Some rows mark clone size as missing; the rest say once, few, many or name a class of expanded clone.

j_call | d_call | v_call | clone_size | cdr3_aa | cdr3_nt
TRBJ1-4 | . | TRBV2 | . | CASSQDGAPNEKLFF | TGTGCCAGCAGCCAAGACGGTGCGCCTAATGAAAAACTGTTTTTT
TRBJ1-2 | . | TRBV5-1 | . | CASSLSSPHGYTF | TGCGCCAGCAGCTTATCCTCTCCCCATGGCTACACCTTC
TRBJ1-1 | . | TRBV28 | . | CASSGTGLPNTEAFF | TGTGCCAGCAGTGGGACGGGACTGCCGAACACTGAAGCTTTCTTT
TRBJ2-2 | . | TRBV7-9 | . | CASSLVAGTNTGELFF | TGTGCCAGCAGCTTAGTGGCGGGGACGAACACCGGGGAGCTGTTTTTT
TRBJ2-2 | . | TRBV9 | . | CASSPPGGENTGELFF | TGTGCCAGCAGCCCACCGGGCGGGGAAAACACCGGGGAGCTGTTTTTT
TRBJ2-5 | TRBD1 | TRBV28 | . | CASEGATGMTQYF | TGTGCCAGCGAGGGGGCAACGGGGATGACCCAGTACTTC
TRBJ1-2 | . | TRBV11-1 | . | CASSKDGYGYTF | TGTGCCAGCAGCAAAGATGGCTATGGCTACACCTTC
TRBJ2-4 | . | TRBV2 | . | CASSEELVNIQYF | TGTGCCAGCAGTGAAGAATTGGTGAACATTCAGTACTTC
TRBJ1-1 | . | TRBV7-9 | . | CASSREGNTEAFF | TGTGCCAGCAGTCGAGAGGGGAACACTGAAGCTTTCTTT
TRBJ2-3 | TRBD2 | TRBV30 | . | CAWSSGSPDTQYF | TGTGCCTGGTCTAGCGGGAGCCCAGATACGCAGTATTTT
TRBJ2-7 | . | TRBV7-8 | . | CASSFGGGYEQYF | TGTGCCAGCAGCTTTGGGGGCGGCTACGAGCAGTACTTC
TRBJ2-2 | . | TRBV7-2 | . | CASSFRNTGELFF | TGTGCCAGCAGCTTCAGGAACACCGGGGAGCTGTTTTTT
TRBJ1-5 | . | TRBV5-3 | . | CARSFSTDYSNQPQHF | TGTGCCAGAAGCTTCAGTACAGATTATAGCAATCAGCCCCAGCATTTT
TRBJ1-4 | . | TRBV7-9 | . | CASSLVGTNEKLFF | TGTGCCAGCAGCTTAGTAGGAACTAATGAAAAACTGTTTTTT
TRBJ1-5 | TRBD1 | TRBV7-8 | . | CASSLTGGRPQHF | TGTGCCAGCAGCTTGACAGGGGGACGGCCCCAGCATTTT
TRBJ1-2 | TRBD1 | TRBV6-4 | . | CASSEGTGGVGGYTF | TGTGCCAGCAGTGAAGGAACAGGGGGTGTAGGTGGCTACACCTTC
TRBJ2-7 | . | TRBV3-1/TRBV3-2 | . | CASSPLRGEQYF | TGTGCCAGCAGCCCCCTTCGGGGCGAGCAGTACTTC
TRBJ1-6 | . | TRBV30 | . | CAWTGRLSYNSPLHF | TGTGCCTGGACAGGTCGACTCTCCTATAATTCACCCCTCCACTTT
TRBJ1-2 | . | TRBV12-5 | . | CASGLPTQSYYGYTF | TGTGCTAGTGGTTTGCCAACCCAATCCTACTATGGCTACACCTTC
TRBJ2-7 | TRBD1 | TRBV18 | . | CASSLGQGVPYEQYF | TGTGCCAGCTCACTCGGACAGGGGGTACCCTACGAGCAGTACTTC
TRBJ1-1 | TRBD1 | TRBV5-1 | . | CASSPRTGWKMEAFF | TGCGCCAGCAGCCCACGGACAGGCTGGAAGATGGAAGCTTTCTTT
TRBJ2-7 | . | TRBV6-5 | . | CASLNWGSAYEQYF | TGTGCCAGCCTCAACTGGGGCAGTGCCTACGAGCAGTACTTC
TRBJ1-1 | . | TRBV27 | . | CASSLRPWGGMLNTEAFF | TGTGCCAGCAGTTTACGGCCCTGGGGAGGGATGTTGAACACTGAAGCTTTCTTT
TRBJ1-1 | . | TRBV10-1 | once | CASSESAPNTEAFF | TGCGCCAGCAGTGAGTCGGCACCGAACACTGAAGCTTTCTTT
TRBJ1-5 | . | TRBV6-6 | . | CASSYATDGNQPQHF | TGTGCCAGCAGTTACGCCACAGACGGCAATCAGCCCCAGCATTTT
TRBJ1-1 | TRBD1 | TRBV12-3/TRBV12-4 | . | CASSLTGGSEAFF | TGTGCCAGCAGTTTAACAGGGGGGAGTGAAGCTTTCTTT
TRBJ1-4 | TRBD1 | TRBV19 | . | CASTRRGRVGEKLFF | TGTGCCAGTACCCGGAGGGGGCGAGTTGGTGAAAAACTGTTTTTT
TRBJ2-1 | TRBD2 | TRBV4-3 | . | CASSQVSGGYNEQFF | TGCGCCAGCAGCCAAGTGAGCGGGGGGTACAATGAGCAGTTCTTC
TRBJ1-2 | . | TRBV9 | . | CASSVNLVQGAYGYTF | TGTGCCAGCAGCGTAAACCTAGTGCAGGGCGCCTATGGCTACACCTTC
TRBJ1-1 | . | TRBV7-3 | once | CASSLGQAGTEAFF | TGTGCCAGCAGCTTAGGCCAGGCTGGCACTGAAGCTTTCTTT
TRBJ2-2 | . | TRBV9 | . | CASSVQGTGELFF | TGTGCCAGCAGCGTACAGGGAACTGGGGAGCTGTTTTTT
TRBJ2-7 | . | TRBV4-3 | . | CASSQRVQSYEQYF | TGCGCCAGCAGCCAAAGAGTGCAAAGCTACGAGCAGTACTTC
TRBJ1-5 | . | TRBV5-5 | few | CASSLSPEQPQHF | TGTGCCAGCAGTCTGTCGCCTGAACAGCCCCAGCATTTT
TRBJ2-1 | TRBD2 | TRBV12-5 | . | CASGHPRLAEYNEQFF | TGTGCTAGTGGTCACCCAAGACTAGCGGAGTACAATGAGCAGTTCTTC
TRBJ1-2 | . | TRBV19 | . | CASSPGLGGYTF | TGTGCCAGTAGTCCCGGGTTGGGGGGCTACACCTTC
TRBJ1-6 | TRBD1 | TRBV6-5 | . | CATSNRGNSPLHF | TGTGCCACCTCGAACAGGGGAAATTCACCCCTCCACTTT
TRBJ1-2 | TRBD1 | TRBV4-3 | . | CASSQNPDRTSYGYTF | TGCGCCAGCAGCCAAAATCCGGACAGGACCTCCTATGGCTACACCTTC
TRBJ1-1 | . | TRBV5-8 | . | CASSLPGREGTEAFF | TGTGCCAGCAGCTTGCCAGGGCGGGAGGGCACTGAAGCTTTCTTT
TRBJ2-2 | . | TRBV5-1 | . | CASSLSLGQMNTGELFF | TGCGCCAGCAGTTTGAGTCTTGGACAGATGAACACGGGGGAGCTGTTTTTT
TRBJ1-2 | TRBD1 | TRBV5-4 | . | CASSRARQGYGYTF | TGTGCCAGCAGCCGCGCGAGACAGGGCTATGGCTACACCTTC
TRBJ2-3 | . | TRBV6-4 | once | CASARDLWDTQYF | TGTGCCAGCGCCCGAGATCTCTGGGATACGCAGTATTTT